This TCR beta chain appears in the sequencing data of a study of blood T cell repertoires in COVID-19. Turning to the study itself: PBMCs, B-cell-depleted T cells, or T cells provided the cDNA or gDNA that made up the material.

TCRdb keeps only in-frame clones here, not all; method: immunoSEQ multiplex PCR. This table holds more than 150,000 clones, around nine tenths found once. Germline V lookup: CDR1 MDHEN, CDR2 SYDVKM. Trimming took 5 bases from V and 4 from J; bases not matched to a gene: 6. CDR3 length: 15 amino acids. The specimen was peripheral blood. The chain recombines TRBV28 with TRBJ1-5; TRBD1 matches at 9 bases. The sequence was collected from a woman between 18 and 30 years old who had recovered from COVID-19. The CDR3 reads CASSPTGQGNQPQHF. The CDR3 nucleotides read TGTGCCAGCAGTCCGACGGGACAGGGTAATCAGCCCCAGCATTTT.